The following is a T cell receptor beta chain sequence with its context. The sample originates from a study of blood T cells in healthy people across ages. Study-wide background: When template switching was applied, about one barcoded beta molecule was captured per two T cells.

Combining a sample-barcoded 5' primer with a J-beta primer mix, a second PCR ran for 7 to 11 cycles. With 12 random nucleotides, a template-switch adaptor tagged each individual cDNA molecule. TCRdb independently ran MiXCR on the 5' RACE reads; one entry per CDR3 protein. This sample has 1,800,000 or so distinct CDR3 sequences, with more than 35% found just once. Each of the donors had ten milliliters of peripheral blood drawn into EDTA-treated Vacutainer tubes. Germline assignment: CDR1 SGHRS and CDR2 YFSETQ. The V end was cut by 0 bases, the J end by 6 bases, with 7 bases between. This CDR3 comprises 12 residues.

This TCR derives from a human donor in good health. The sequenced sample was blood. The chain carries TRBV5-1 and TRBJ2-7; the D gene is possibly TRBD1 (5 bases). The CDR3 coding sequence is TGCGCCAGCAGCTTGGCCACAGGCGAGCAGTACTTC. Its translation is CASSLATGEQYF.